This T cell receptor (beta chain) was captured by sequencing in a study of blood T cells in healthy people across ages. Study-level points and caveats: Relative to aged donors, long-lived donors carried more naive CD4+ cells and displayed higher diversity. In older individuals, TCR beta diversity per million T cells was lower, falling roughly linearly with age.

CDR3 length: 15 amino acids. Germline values: CDR1 MNHEY, CDR2 SVGEGT. Trimming shortened V by 3 bases and J by 3 bases, and 15 bases separated the two germline ends. This clonotype occurred once. What it recognizes is unknown. A sample-barcoded 5' primer and a J-beta primer mix were used in a second PCR of roughly 6 to 12 cycles. TCRdb analysed the 5' RACE reads with MiXCR anew, one entry per CDR3 protein. The sample lists more than 800,000 distinct CDR3 sequences; about 28% were seen once. This TCR was recovered from a woman of 80 years or more in good health. The J gene is TRBJ2-7, the V gene TRBV6-2 or TRBV6-3; D gene ambiguous. Input material: blood. CDR3 sequence: CASSYPGLVRYEQYF. The DNA of the CDR3 is TGTGCCAGCAGTTATCCCGGGTTGGTGCGCTACGAGCAGTACTTC.